These 32 T cell receptor beta chains share one sample of origin, sequenced in a study of early T cells in non-severe SARS-CoV-2 infection. TCRdb re-called the 5' RACE reads with MiXCR, one entry per CDR3 protein. The data show about 26,000 distinct CDR3 sequences, with 4% to 6% seen just once and 3.5% to 4.5% held by the top ten. The source material was whole blood. All receptors come from an adult who was a healthcare worker with PCR-confirmed SARS-CoV-2 infection or an uninfected control (not recorded which).

This clonotype has more than one count but fewer than ten. This chain links TRBV5-6 with TRBJ2-7, with D uncertain. V was shortened by 2 bases and J by 4 bases, with 16 bases between the two germline ends. Germline values: CDR1 SGHDT, CDR2 YYEEEE. This CDR3 has 15 residues. Here the CDR3 reads CASSFPRMSNYEQYF. CDR3 sequence (DNA): TGTGCCAGCAGCTTTCCGAGAATGTCCAATTACGAGCAGTACTTC.

The rearrangement links TRBV7-9 to TRBJ1-3; perhaps TRBD1 as D (5 bases). This CDR3 is built from 15 residues. The V end was cut by 3 bases, the J end by 4 bases, with 13 bases between. Germline CDR1 and CDR2: SEHNR and FQNEAQ (reference sequence). CDR3 sequence: CASSLAGLFGNTIYF. The DNA for the CDR3 is TGTGCCAGCAGCTTGGCGGGGCTGTTCGGAAACACCATATATTTT.

The table lists this clonotype with a few counts. V is TRBV6-6 and J is TRBJ2-7; D possibly matches TRBD1 or TRBD2 (5 bases each). The V gene's germline CDR1 is MNHNY and CDR2 SVGAGI (reference sequence). The CDR3 has 12 amino acids. The V and J ends lost 6 bases and 3 bases respectively, with 9 bases between them. Here the CDR3 DNA reads TGTGCCAGCAGCCGGGACGGCTACGAGCAGTACTTC. This gives the protein CASSRDGYEQYF.

This clonotype has at least ten counts. The chain couples TRBV6-1 to TRBJ1-4, with D perhaps TRBD1 (5 bases). The ends were cut back, 10 bases at V and 2 bases at J, with 17 bases in the middle. CDR3 length: 15 amino acids. The germline V gene encodes CDR1 MNHNS and CDR2 SASEGT. CDR3 coding DNA: TGTGCCACTTCGACGGGACTGATGACTAATGAAAAACTGTTTTTT. As protein: CATSTGLMTNEKLFF.

The table lists this clonotype with a few counts. This chain joins TRBV20-1 and TRBJ2-7, with unresolved D. Germline CDR1 and CDR2: DFQATT and SNEGSKA (reference sequence). This CDR3 spans 14 amino acids. V was clipped by 4 bases and J by 7 bases, with 20 bases between them. CDR3: CSATSTGPRYEQYF. The CDR3, as DNA: TGCAGTGCTACCTCCACCGGGCCGAGGTATGAGCAGTACTTC.

CDR3 loop: CASSVGGGELFF. CDR3 nucleotide sequence: TGTGCCAGCAGTGTAGGGGGCGGGGAGCTGTTTTTT. The chain recombines TRBV6-5 with TRBJ2-2, with D possibly TRBD1 on 6 matching bases. Per germline, CDR1 MNHEY and CDR2 SVGAGI. The germline V and J ends were trimmed by 5 bases and 7 bases, with 8 bases remaining between them. This CDR3 comprises 12 residues.

This clonotype has at least ten counts. V gene TRBV7-6 combines with J gene TRBJ1-2; D uncertain. V lost 0 bases and J 1 base, leaving 6 bases between the germline ends. This CDR3 spans 14 amino acids. From germline, CDR1 is SGHVS and CDR2 FNYEAQ. In nucleotides, the CDR3 is TGTGCCAGCAGCTTAGCACCAGATAACTATGGCTACACCTTC. Amino acid sequence: CASSLAPDNYGYTF.

In its sample, this clonotype was seen a few times. The V call is TRBV7-9, the J call TRBJ2-3, with TRBD2 identical over 9 bases. Per germline, CDR1 SEHNR and CDR2 FQNEAQ (reference sequence). V lost 5 bases, J lost 2 bases, and 8 bases stayed unmatched. The CDR3 is 16 residues long. Here the CDR3 reads CASSRVLAGNTDTQYF. The CDR3 region has the DNA TGTGCCAGCAGCCGCGTGCTAGCGGGGAACACAGATACGCAGTATTTT.

This clonotype was counted many times. This chain links TRBV6-5 with TRBJ1-5; 12 bases line up with TRBD1. This CDR3 spans 17 amino acids. J was trimmed by 1 base and V by 6 bases; bases with no gene match: 7. From germline, CDR1 is MNHEY and CDR2 SVGAGI. The DNA of the CDR3 is TGTGCCAGCAGGCCTGGGACAGGGGGCTGGAGCAATCAGCCCCAGCATTTT. Encoded protein: CASRPGTGGWSNQPQHF.

This clonotype has just a few counts. The chain has TRBV19 and TRBJ2-1, with a possible D match to TRBD2 (6 bases). Trimming removed 5 bases from V and 7 bases from J, with 21 bases in between. CDR3 length equals 16 residues. The germline gives CDR1 LNHDA, CDR2 SQIVND (reference sequence). The CDR3 protein is CASSLRGGAPWNEQFF. CDR3 in DNA: TGTGCCAGTAGTCTCCGCGGAGGGGCACCCTGGAATGAGCAGTTCTTC.

This clonotype was seen many times. The chain carries TRBV29-1 and TRBJ2-5, with D possibly matching TRBD1 (6 bases). The CDR3 spans 14 residues. Germline CDR1 reads SQVTM; CDR2 reads ANQGSEA. V dropped 2 bases and J dropped 2 bases, with 12 bases sitting between them. The CDR3 reads CSVELGQGQETQYF. CDR3 nucleotide sequence: TGCAGCGTTGAACTGGGGCAGGGGCAAGAGACCCAGTACTTC.

This clonotype has a handful of counts. The chain combines TRBV6-2 or TRBV6-3 with TRBJ2-1, with 9 bases identical to TRBD1. This CDR3 region has 15 residues. V gave up 6 bases and J gave up 1 base; unmatched junction bases: 4. Germline V gene lookup returns CDR1 MNHEY and CDR2 SVGEGT. CDR3 protein: CASRKQGASYNEQFF. The CDR3 DNA sequence: TGTGCCAGCAGAAAACAGGGGGCGTCCTACAATGAGCAGTTCTTC.

This clonotype has more than one count but fewer than ten. The gene calls are TRBV6-2 or TRBV6-3 and TRBJ2-3, with 9 bases lining up with TRBD1. The germline gives CDR1 MNHEY, CDR2 SVGEGT. V lost 6 bases to trimming and J lost 3 bases; unmatched junction nucleotides: 4. The CDR3 covers 14 residues. The CDR3 spells CASSGDRETDTQYF. The CDR3 region has the DNA TGTGCCAGCAGCGGGGACAGGGAGACAGATACGCAGTATTTT.

This clonotype was counted at least ten times. The rearrangement joins TRBV29-1 to TRBJ1-1, with 10 positions matching TRBD1. J gave up 11 bases and V 0 bases, and 6 bases lay outside the gene matches. Germline-derived CDR1 and CDR2 are SQVTM and ANQGSEA. The CDR3 totals 13 residues. Here the CDR3 DNA reads TGCAGCGTTGAAGAGGACAGGGGGATTTCGGCTTTCTTT. Its protein product is CSVEEDRGISAFF. Full variable domain (remainder filled in from reference TRBV29-1 and TRBJ1-1): SAVISQKPSRDICQRGTSLTIQCQVDSQVTMMFWYRQQPGQSLTLIATANQGSEATYESGFVIDKFPISRPNLTFSTLTVSNMSPEDSSIYLCSVEEDRGISAFFGQGTRLTVV.

J is TRBJ2-3 and V is TRBV7-9; the match to TRBD2 covers 9 bases. The V gene's germline CDR1 is SEHNR and CDR2 FQNEAQ (reference sequence). Trimming cost V 1 base and J 4 bases; bases outside gene matches: 9. The CDR3 is 17 residues long. CDR3 residues: CASSLEYLAGRPDTQYF. As DNA, the CDR3 is TGTGCCAGCAGCTTAGAGTACCTAGCGGGGCGACCAGATACGCAGTATTTT.

This clonotype was seen repeatedly, ten times or more. V is TRBV15 and J is TRBJ2-1, with D perhaps TRBD1 (5 bases). V was trimmed by 0 bases and J by 2 bases, leaving 8 bases between them. CDR1 and CDR2 from the germline V gene are LNHNV and YYDKDF (reference sequence). The length of the CDR3 is 15 residues. CDR3 protein: CATSREGQAYNEQFF. The CDR3 nucleotides are TGTGCCACCAGCAGAGAAGGACAAGCCTACAATGAGCAGTTCTTC.

About this clonotype itself: This may be a read error: a much more frequent sequence differs by one nucleotide. The V call is TRBV7-2, the J call TRBJ2-5, with unresolved D. V lost 6 bases to trimming and J lost 4 bases, with 12 bases between them. Germline-derived CDR1 and CDR2 are SGHTA and FQGNSA. The CDR3 has 13 amino acids. The CDR3 nucleotides are TGTGCCAGCAGTTCCGACACCCGAGAGACCCAGTACTTC. Residues: CASSSDTRETQYF.

The chain combines TRBV20-1 with TRBJ2-2; 7 nucleotides agree with TRBD1. The CDR3 contains 16 residues. J gave up 4 bases and V 0 bases, and 8 bases lay outside the gene matches. Germline lookup yields CDR1 DFQATT and CDR2 SNEGSKA (reference sequence). CDR3 nucleotide sequence: TGCAGTGCTAGAGATGGAGGACAGGCAATCACCGGGGAGCTGTTTTTT. This gives the protein CSARDGGQAITGELFF.

This clonotype qualifies as medium-sized. The chain carries TRBV5-1 and TRBJ1-2; D may be TRBD1 (6 bases). Germline V gene lookup returns CDR1 SGHRS and CDR2 YFSETQ. This CDR3 has 14 amino acids. The V end was cut by 0 bases, the J end by 6 bases, with 12 bases between. The chain's CDR3 is CASSLVQGMDGYTF. The CDR3, as DNA: TGCGCCAGCAGCTTGGTACAGGGAATGGATGGCTACACCTTC. Together with reference TRBV5-1 and TRBJ1-2, the CDR3 gives the full variable domain: KAGVTQTPRYLIKTRGQQVTLSCSPISGHRSVSWYQQTPGQGLQFLFEYFSETQRNKGNFPGRFSGRQFSNSRSEMNVSTLELGDSALYLCASSLVQGMDGYTFGSGTRLTVV.

This clonotype was seen at least ten times. The J gene is TRBJ2-2, the V gene TRBV19, with 9 bases identical to TRBD1. The CDR3 covers 15 residues. From germline, CDR1 is LNHDA and CDR2 SQIVND (reference sequence). Losses at the gene ends were 5 bases for V and 6 bases for J; bases not matched to a gene: 7. The CDR3 region has the DNA TGTGCCAGTAGTTTCCGGGACAGGGAGGCCGGGGAGCTGTTTTTT. Translation: CASSFRDREAGELFF.

The chain employs TRBV12-3 or TRBV12-4 and TRBJ1-1, with a weak D call TRBD1 (5 bases). CDR3 length equals 14 residues. V dropped 5 bases and J dropped 4 bases, with 14 bases sitting between them. CDR3 sequence: CASSPSVGLTEAFF. The CDR3 nucleotides read TGTGCCAGCAGTCCTTCGGTGGGGCTCACTGAAGCTTTCTTT.

The chain's CDR3 is CASTRQGEAYEQYF. The DNA for the CDR3 is TGTGCCAGTACCCGCCAGGGGGAGGCCTACGAGCAGTACTTC. This chain uses TRBV6-2 or TRBV6-3 with TRBJ2-7; a weak D match, TRBD1 (7 bases). Trimming took 9 bases from V and 2 from J, leaving 17 bases between them. Germline CDR1 and CDR2: MNHEY and SVGEGT. This CDR3 contains 14 residues.

This clonotype was seen at least ten times. The rearrangement uses TRBV6-1 and TRBJ2-4; D is undetermined. The CDR3 is 12 residues long. Germline V gives CDR1 MNHNS, CDR2 SASEGT. Trimming shortened V by 2 bases and J by 6 bases, and 5 bases separated the two germline ends. As DNA, the CDR3 is TGTGCCAGCAGTGAATGGGTAAACATTCAGTACTTC. This sequence encodes CASSEWVNIQYF.

This clonotype is medium-sized by share. The chain combines TRBV5-8 with TRBJ2-3; D could derive from TRBD1 or TRBD2 (5 bases each). CDR3 length: 12 residues. From germline, CDR1 is SGHTS and CDR2 YDEGEE. The V gene lost 0 bases and the J gene lost 8 bases, with 7 bases spanning the gap. This CDR3 is CASSLVGGTQYF. CDR3 in DNA: TGTGCCAGCAGCTTGGTTGGGGGTACGCAGTATTTT.

This chain connects TRBV29-1 to TRBJ2-2; no clear D gene. V lost 2 bases, J lost 2 bases, and 6 bases lay in between. Germline V CDR1 and CDR2: SQVTM, ANQGSEA. This CDR3 has 13 amino acids. The CDR3 bases are TGCAGCGTTGAAAGCGAAAACACCGGGGAGCTGTTTTTT. It translates to CSVESENTGELFF.

The chain couples TRBV4-3 to TRBJ1-1, with D maybe TRBD1 (5 bases). Germline values: CDR1 LGHNA, CDR2 YSLEER. This CDR3 comprises 13 residues. V lost 4 bases and J lost 3, with 9 bases in between. The CDR3 DNA reads TGCGCCAGCAGCCCGGACATCTACACTGAAGCTTTCTTT. It encodes CASSPDIYTEAFF.

This clonotype came up a few times. The genes are TRBV5-1 and TRBJ2-5, with D hard to call. Germline assignment: CDR1 SGHRS and CDR2 YFSETQ. This CDR3 has 12 residues. V was shortened by 0 bases and J by 1 base, with 1 base between the two germline ends. The CDR3 DNA is TGCGCCAGCAGCTTGGTCCAAGAGACCCAGTACTTC. It encodes CASSLVQETQYF.

This clonotype was observed many times. The chain joins TRBV5-5 to TRBJ2-2, with TRBD2 identical over 13 bases. With 3 bases clipped from V and 9 bases from J, the junction kept 11 bases outside the gene matches. The CDR3 loop spans 17 amino acids. Per germline, CDR1 SGHKS and CDR2 YYEKEE (reference sequence). The CDR3 reads CASSSWTSGGAGRELFF. In nucleotides, the CDR3 is TGTGCCAGCAGCTCCTGGACTAGCGGGGGCGCCGGCCGGGAGCTGTTTTTT.

By frequency in the sample, this clonotype is medium-sized. V is TRBV11-2 and J is TRBJ2-7, with no clear D. Trimming stripped 1 base from V and 2 bases from J, with 9 bases between. CDR1 is SGHAT and CDR2 is FQNNGV in the germline V gene. This CDR3 has 14 residues. CDR3 sequence (DNA): TGTGCCAGCAGCTTAGTTTTCAGGCCCTACGAGCAGTACTTC. Translated: CASSLVFRPYEQYF.

This clonotype was recorded many times. V gene TRBV10-3 combines with J gene TRBJ2-2; D remains unclear. In germline, CDR1 is ENHRY, CDR2 SYGVKD. The V end was cut by 0 bases, the J end by 9 bases, with 5 bases between. The CDR3 runs 12 residues. CDR3 coding DNA: TGTGCCATCAGTGAGTCTTCTCGGGAGCTGTTTTTT. Its protein product is CAISESSRELFF.

In its sample, this clonotype was seen many times. The V call is TRBV12-3 or TRBV12-4, the J call TRBJ1-1, with D perhaps TRBD1 (6 bases). The CDR3 has 14 amino acids. Trimming cost V 5 bases and J 1 base, with 11 bases left between them. The CDR3 DNA reads TGTGCCAGCAGTCCCTGGGGACAGAACACTGAAGCTTTCTTT. This translates into CASSPWGQNTEAFF.

This clonotype was seen many times. The chain joins TRBV7-9 to TRBJ2-3; 10 nucleotides align to TRBD2. Germline V gene data show CDR1 as SEHNR and CDR2 as FQNEAQ (reference sequence). V lost 4 bases to trimming and J lost 4 bases; unmatched junction nucleotides: 8. CDR3 length equals 16 residues. Here the CDR3 DNA reads TGTGCCAGCAGCTCGCCAGCGGGGGGGCTCTCAGATACGCAGTATTTT. The encoded protein is CASSSPAGGLSDTQYF.